A selection of T cell receptor beta chains follows, all from one sample in a study of cytomegalovirus exposure and HLA in healthy donors. Generated by immunoSEQ multiplex PCR, the TCRdb table keeps only in-frame clones and is missing some. The sample lists more than 100,000 clones, 75% to 90% seen once, with 1% in the top ten. What was sequenced was PBMCs. These receptors all come from a man in his forties in good health and CMV-seronegative. The CDR3 runs from the conserved cysteine through the conserved F or W. Each record gives: D gene, V gene, J gene, clone size, CDR3 protein, CDR3 DNA. A D gene is named only where the DNA matches it firmly. Clone size is stated in some rows and not others, as once, few, many or a class when expanded.

TRBD2,TRBV19,TRBJ2-1,NA,CASSKTSGGAYNEQFF,TGTGCCAGTAGTAAGACTAGCGGGGGGGCCTACAATGAGCAGTTCTTC
NA,TRBV5-5,TRBJ1-1,NA,CASSLAYVNTEAFF,TGTGCCAGCAGCTTGGCGTATGTGAACACTGAAGCTTTCTTT
NA,TRBV7-3,TRBJ1-4,NA,CASSLAKPRGSNPTNEKLFF,TGTGCCAGCAGCTTAGCCAAGCCACGGGGGTCTAATCCAACTAATGAAAAACTGTTTTTT
NA,TRBV18,TRBJ2-7,few,CASSLVQGLYEQYF,TGTGCCAGCTCACTTGTTCAGGGGTTGTACGAGCAGTACTTC
TRBD2,TRBV2,TRBJ2-3,NA,CASSSQRGTTDTQYF,TGTGCCAGCAGTTCCCAGCGGGGGACCACAGATACGCAGTATTTT
NA,TRBV4-2,TRBJ1-1,NA,CASSQGDRGTEAFF,TGTGCCAGCAGCCAAGGAGATCGGGGGACTGAAGCTTTCTTT
NA,TRBV9,TRBJ2-1,NA,CASSVEGGGPAFF,TGTGCCAGCAGCGTAGAGGGAGGCGGGCCGGCCTTCTTC
NA,TRBV6-5,TRBJ2-5,few,CASTLNGAVVGTQYF,TGTGCCAGCACCCTTAATGGAGCAGTGGTCGGGACCCAGTACTTC
NA,TRBV13,TRBJ2-1,NA,CASSGAVGDEQFF,TGTGCCAGCAGTGGCGCGGTCGGGGATGAGCAGTTCTTC
NA,TRBV11-2,TRBJ1-2,NA,CASSFTGGGFYGYTF,TGTGCCAGCAGCTTCACCGGCGGGGGCTTCTATGGCTACACCTTC
TRBD1,TRBV6-5,TRBJ2-7,NA,CASSYSTTGIGEQYF,TGTGCCAGCAGTTACTCAACGACAGGGATAGGCGAGCAGTACTTC
NA,TRBV7-9,TRBJ1-2,NA,CASNNPRYGHGYTF,TGTGCCAGCAACAACCCCCGTTATGGCCATGGCTACACCTTC
NA,TRBV27,TRBJ2-2,NA,CAISENTGELFF,TGTGCCATCTCAGAAAACACCGGGGAGCTGTTTTTT
NA,TRBV28,TRBJ2-5,NA,CASSSELGRSGAHQETQYF,TGTGCCAGCAGTTCCGAGTTAGGCCGGTCGGGAGCCCACCAAGAGACCCAGTACTTC
TRBD2,TRBV7-8,TRBJ2-4,NA,CASSLRAGGENIQYF,TGTGCCAGCAGCTTAAGAGCGGGGGGTGAAAACATTCAGTACTTC
TRBD1,TRBV7-9,TRBJ1-5,NA,CASSLDRGNQPQHF,TGTGCCAGCAGCTTAGACAGGGGGAATCAGCCCCAGCATTTT
TRBD2,TRBV18,TRBJ2-1,NA,CASSPLAGGNNEQFF,TGTGCCAGCTCACCACTAGCGGGGGGGAACAATGAGCAGTTCTTC
TRBD2,TRBV6-1,TRBJ2-7,NA,CASSSGLAGMYEQYF,TGTGCCAGCAGTTCAGGACTAGCGGGAATGTACGAGCAGTACTTC
TRBD2,TRBV7-9,TRBJ2-7,NA,CASSTSGRSGEQYF,TGTGCCAGCAGTACAAGCGGGAGGTCGGGGGAGCAGTACTTC
NA,TRBV27,TRBJ1-1,NA,CASSPYSGRWNTEAFF,TGTGCCAGCAGTCCATACTCGGGGAGATGGAACACTGAAGCTTTCTTT
NA,TRBV6-1,TRBJ1-1,few,CASSEGEGWNTEAFF,TGTGCCAGCAGTGAGGGGGAGGGCTGGAACACTGAAGCTTTCTTT
NA,TRBV6-1,TRBJ2-7,once,CASSVQGTIPSYEQYF,TGTGCCAGCAGTGTCCAGGGGACCATTCCGTCCTACGAGCAGTACTTC
TRBD1,TRBV6-6,TRBJ1-2,NA,CASSFETGDGYTF,TGTGCCAGCAGTTTCGAAACAGGGGATGGCTACACCTTC
NA,TRBV5-1,TRBJ2-1,NA,CASSLLELSPNEQFF,TGCGCCAGCAGCTTACTAGAGTTATCGCCAAATGAGCAGTTCTTC
TRBD2,TRBV10-1,TRBJ2-3,once,CASSGTSGSTDTQYF,TGCGCCAGCAGTGGGACTAGCGGGAGTACAGATACGCAGTATTTT
NA,TRBV7-2,TRBJ2-3,NA,CASSAHQGGDTQYF,TGTGCCAGCAGCGCCCACCAGGGAGGAGATACGCAGTATTTT
TRBD1,TRBV6-5,TRBJ1-2,NA,CASSYSQGKSGYTF,TGTGCCAGCAGTTACTCACAGGGGAAGAGTGGCTACACCTTC
NA,TRBV6-5,TRBJ2-7,NA,CASSYSTGSAYEQYF,TGTGCCAGCAGTTACTCAACAGGGAGCGCGTACGAGCAGTACTTC
NA,TRBV5-1,TRBJ2-5,NA,CASSPTGLSGETQYF,TGCGCCAGCAGCCCGACAGGGCTGAGCGGGGAGACCCAGTACTTC
TRBD1,TRBV7-2,TRBJ1-2,few,CASSPRQGASFGYTF,TGTGCCAGCAGCCCCCGACAGGGGGCTTCGTTTGGCTACACCTTC
NA,TRBV28,TRBJ2-5,NA,CASSSLLGTARGGAQYF,TGTGCCAGCAGTTCCTTACTCGGGACGGCAAGAGGCGGGGCCCAGTACTTC
TRBD1,TRBV5-1,TRBJ2-5,few,CASSLSGGGTGETQYF,TGCGCCAGCAGCCTCTCAGGGGGAGGGACAGGGGAGACCCAGTACTTC
TRBD1,TRBV30,TRBJ2-7,NA,CAWTSPPTGRYERYF,TGTGCCTGGACCAGCCCACCGACAGGGCGGTACGAGCGGTACTTC
NA,TRBV15,TRBJ2-7,NA,CATSRDPPLEQYF,TGTGCCACCAGCAGAGACCCCCCCCTCGAGCAGTACTTC
NA,TRBV2,TRBJ1-2,NA,CASSTEGTDGYTF,TGTGCCAGCTCTACCGAGGGGACTGATGGCTACACCTTC
NA,TRBV19,TRBJ1-5,NA,CASTLGGRIDQPQHF,TGTGCCAGTACCCTCGGGGGGCGCATTGATCAGCCCCAGCATTTT
NA,TRBV6-6,TRBJ2-3,NA,CASSYSAGDTQYF,TGTGCCAGCAGTTACTCGGCAGGAGATACGCAGTATTTT
TRBD2,TRBV6-1,TRBJ2-5,NA,CASRGLAGPQETQYF,TGTGCCAGCAGGGGACTAGCGGGGCCCCAAGAGACCCAGTACTTC
NA,TRBV6-5,TRBJ1-1,few,CASSFPGLTEAFF,TGTGCCAGCAGTTTTCCAGGGCTCACTGAAGCTTTCTTT
TRBD1,TRBV5-1,TRBJ2-7,NA,CASSNRDSWSGEQYF,TGCGCCAGCAGCAACCGGGACAGTTGGTCTGGCGAGCAGTACTTC
NA,TRBV30,TRBJ2-6,NA,CAWSVYQGTGANVLTF,TGTGCCTGGAGTGTATATCAGGGGACTGGGGCCAACGTCCTGACTTTC
TRBD1,TRBV5-1,TRBJ2-6,NA,CASSLVGDRPSGANVLTF,TGCGCCAGCAGCTTGGTAGGGGACAGACCCTCTGGGGCCAACGTCCTGACTTTC
TRBD1,TRBV4-1,TRBJ2-6,NA,CASSPGQGARGANVLTF,TGCGCCAGCAGCCCGGGACAGGGGGCAAGGGGGGCCAACGTCCTGACTTTC
NA,TRBV21-1,TRBJ2-7,NA,CASSKEGVRGYEQYF,TGTGCCAGCAGCAAAGAGGGTGTCAGGGGGTACGAGCAGTACTTC
TRBD2,TRBV7-7,TRBJ2-1,NA,CASTLNGLAAQHEQFF,TGTGCCAGCACCCTCAACGGGCTAGCGGCCCAACATGAGCAGTTCTTC
NA,TRBV5-4,TRBJ1-2,once,CASSLAAVGANYGYTF,TGTGCCAGCAGCTTGGCCGCCGTGGGAGCTAACTATGGCTACACCTTC
NA,TRBV27,TRBJ2-7,NA,CASSPPSFYEQYF,TGTGCCAGCAGTCCTCCTAGCTTTTACGAGCAGTACTTC
NA,TRBV2,TRBJ2-5,NA,CASSEAGAAQETQYF,TGTGCCAGCAGTGAAGCGGGGGCTGCCCAAGAGACCCAGTACTTC
NA,TRBV19,TRBJ2-1,NA,CASSISRDWEQFF,TGTGCCAGTAGTATTAGTAGGGACTGGGAGCAGTTCTTC
NA,TRBV30,TRBJ1-1,NA,CAWSVKVTGEAFF,TGTGCCTGGAGTGTAAAAGTGACAGGTGAGGCTTTCTTT
TRBD2,TRBV9,TRBJ2-5,NA,CASSPQRGQVTQYF,TGTGCCAGCAGCCCCCAGCGGGGCCAGGTGACCCAGTACTTC
TRBD2,TRBV5-1,TRBJ2-7,NA,CASSPDSGSRFKQYF,TGCGCCAGTTCCCCCGATAGCGGGAGCCGATTCAAGCAGTACTTC
TRBD2,TRBV7-2,TRBJ2-7,few,CASSPSTSGGPEQYF,TGTGCCAGCAGCCCGTCGACTAGCGGGGGGCCTGAGCAGTACTTC
TRBD1,TRBV30,TRBJ1-4,NA,CAWGGQTSKKLFF,TGTGCCTGGGGGGGACAGACGAGTAAAAAACTGTTTTTT
TRBD2,TRBV4-2,TRBJ2-3,NA,CASSQETSGRARDTQYF,TGTGCCAGCAGCCAAGAAACTAGCGGGAGGGCCAGAGATACGCAGTATTTT
TRBD2,TRBV28,TRBJ2-7,NA,CASTSGKYEQYF,TGTGCCAGCACTAGCGGGAAATACGAGCAGTACTTC
TRBD2,TRBV5-4,TRBJ2-1,few,CASSLPLTSGNNEQFF,TGTGCCAGCAGCCTGCCCTTGACTAGCGGCAACAATGAGCAGTTCTTC
NA,TRBV5-1,TRBJ2-5,few,CASSFGDRPYQETQYF,TGCGCCAGCAGCTTCGGCGACAGGCCGTACCAAGAGACCCAGTACTTC
NA,TRBV29-1,TRBJ2-1,NA,CSAATGRESYNEQFF,TGCAGCGCTGCTACAGGGAGGGAATCCTACAATGAGCAGTTCTTC
NA,TRBV2,TRBJ2-2,NA,CASQPQGIGTGELFF,TGTGCCAGCCAACCCCAGGGGATCGGCACCGGGGAGCTGTTTTTT